The 21 T cell receptor beta chains reported below all come from one sample, sequenced in a study of Graves' ophthalmopathy and Graves' hyperthyroidism. The study amplified TCR beta CDR3 regions using RNA transcripts. First-round RT-PCR with HTBI primers preceded a second-round multiplex PCR. TCRdb fed the multiplex PCR reads into MiXCR, producing one record per CDR3 protein. The sample carries approximately 380,000 distinct CDR3 sequences, around 21% recorded once. The sequencing input was peripheral blood. The receptors were sampled from a woman aged 18-35 years with stable Graves' hyperthyroidism.

This clonotype has a count of ten or more. The chain couples TRBV10-1 to TRBJ2-7; TRBD2 matches 10 bases. The CDR3 is made up of 14 amino acids. V lost 4 bases, J lost 1 base, and 1 base stayed unmatched. Germline V gene data show CDR1 as WNHNN and CDR2 as SYGVQD (reference sequence). This chain's CDR3 is CASSGLAGSYEQYF. The CDR3 coding sequence is TGCGCCAGCAGTGGACTAGCGGGTTCCTACGAGCAGTACTTC.

The table lists this clonotype with a few counts. A much larger clone sits a single nucleotide away, making a read error possible. V gene TRBV20-1 combines with J gene TRBJ2-2, with 8 bases identical to TRBD2. Germline V gene data show CDR1 as DFQATT and CDR2 as SNEGSKA (reference sequence). The CDR3 spans 12 residues. The CDR3 sequence: CSGREDTGELCF. CDR3 bases: TGCAGTGGGCGGGAGGACACCGGGGAGCTGTGTTTT.

The V and J genes are TRBV9 and TRBJ2-5; D gene uncertain. The CDR3 contains 14 residues. Germline CDR1 is SGDLS and CDR2 is YYNGEE. Trimming pared 1 base from V and 1 base from J, leaving 8 bases between. CDR3 amino acids: CASSVSSRQETQYF. As DNA, the CDR3 is TGTGCCAGCAGCGTAAGCAGCCGCCAAGAGACCCAGTACTTC.

At least ten counts were recorded for this clonotype. The chain couples TRBV5-1 to TRBJ2-7; TRBD2 aligns across 7 bases. With V trimmed by 0 bases and J by 6 bases, 12 bases remained unmatched. The CDR3 runs to 16 residues. The germline V gene encodes CDR1 SGHRS and CDR2 YFSETQ. CDR3 protein: CASSLAALGGSGEQYF. The CDR3, as DNA: TGCGCCAGCAGCTTGGCCGCCCTGGGCGGGAGTGGCGAGCAGTACTTC.

This clonotype was detected ten times or more. The chain couples TRBV5-1 to TRBJ2-6; D is unresolved. From germline, CDR1 is SGHRS and CDR2 YFSETQ. The V end lost 0 bases, the J end lost 1 base, and 5 bases lay between the germline ends. The CDR3 has 15 amino acids. The CDR3 nucleotides read TGCGCCAGCAGCTTGGTTGGATCTGGGGCCAACGTCCTGACTTTC. This codes for CASSLVGSGANVLTF.

This clonotype was observed at least ten times. This chain connects TRBV28 to TRBJ2-3; possibly TRBD2 for D (5 bases). Trimming took 2 bases from V and 2 from J, leaving 14 bases between them. This CDR3 contains 16 residues. The germline gives CDR1 MDHEN, CDR2 SYDVKM. The DNA for the CDR3 is TGTGCCAGCAGTTTAAAATCTTCGGGAAACACAGATACGCAGTATTTT. Translating gives CASSLKSSGNTDTQYF.

This chain joins TRBV5-6 and TRBJ2-2; D is possibly TRBD2 (6 bases). The CDR3 has 15 amino acids. Trimming removed 6 bases at V and 6 bases at J, with 18 bases between. The germline CDR1 and CDR2 sequences are SGHDT and YYEEEE. Here the CDR3 reads CASTATSSVAGELFF. CDR3 DNA sequence: TGTGCCAGCACCGCAACTAGCTCGGTCGCCGGGGAGCTGTTTTTT.

In its sample, this clonotype was seen many times. The genes are TRBV13 and TRBJ2-4, with D perhaps TRBD1 (6 bases). Germline V gene sequence: CDR1 PRHDT, CDR2 FYEKMQ (reference sequence). V gave up 3 bases and J gave up 6 bases, with 6 bases separating them. The CDR3 sequence is 12 residues long. CDR3 sequence: CASSFRGNIQYF. The CDR3 nucleotides are TGTGCCAGCAGCTTCAGGGGAAACATTCAGTACTTC.

This clonotype was observed a handful of times. This clone may be a read error of a much larger clone one base away. The V gene is TRBV19, the J gene TRBJ2-7; 14 nucleotides match TRBD2. The CDR3 is 16 residues long. In germline, CDR1 is LNHDA, CDR2 SQIVND (reference sequence). The V segment lost 7 bases and the J segment 2 bases; nucleotides outside the gene matches: 7. The DNA of the CDR3 is TGTGCCAGTATTGCAGGACTAGCGGGAGGTCCCTACGAGCAGTACTTC. Translated, it gives CASIAGLAGGPYEQYF.

This clonotype appeared many times. J is TRBJ2-5 and V is TRBV20-1, with 10 positions matching TRBD2. Unmatched junction bases numbered 8, after V lost 5 bases and J lost 5 bases. CDR3 length: 14 residues. Per the germline V gene, CDR1 is DFQATT and CDR2 is SNEGSKA (reference sequence). In nucleotides, the CDR3 is TGCAGTGCTGTCCCGGGACTAGCGTCTGAGACCCAGTACTTC. This sequence encodes CSAVPGLASETQYF.

The CDR3 bases are TGTGCCAGCAGTTCTTTCGCCGAGCAGTACTTC. It specifies CASSSFAEQYF. The chain uses TRBV28 and TRBJ2-7, with D unclear. The CDR3 loop spans 11 amino acids. V was clipped by 4 bases and J by 6 bases, with 7 bases between them. Germline V gene sequence: CDR1 MDHEN, CDR2 SYDVKM.

Many counts were recorded for this clonotype. V gene TRBV19 combines with J gene TRBJ2-7; D is undetermined. The germline V gene has CDR1 LNHDA and CDR2 SQIVND (reference sequence). V lost 8 bases, J lost 3 bases, and 11 bases lay in between. The CDR3 has 12 residues. As DNA, the CDR3 is TGTGCCAGTTCAAGTATGGGCTACGAGCAGTACTTC. This codes for CASSSMGYEQYF.

This clonotype was observed at least ten times. The V call is TRBV12-3 or TRBV12-4, the J call TRBJ2-7, with D perhaps matching TRBD1 (6 bases). V lost 7 bases and J 2 bases, leaving 15 bases between the germline ends. CDR3 length: 14 residues. Here the CDR3 DNA reads TGTGCCAGCAACCTAAAGGGACAAGCCTACGAGCAGTACTTC. It translates to CASNLKGQAYEQYF.

The chain has TRBV18 and TRBJ2-3; 10 bases agree with TRBD2. Germline-derived CDR1 and CDR2 are KGHSH and LQKENI. V was pared by 4 bases and J by 0 bases, with 4 bases of the junction left unmatched. The CDR3 length is 16 residues. CDR3 sequence reads: CASSLRTSGSTDTQYF. DNA for the CDR3: TGTGCCAGCTCACTTAGGACTAGCGGAAGCACAGATACGCAGTATTTT.

This clonotype occurred a few times. The V call is TRBV29-1, the J call TRBJ2-7, with D perhaps given as TRBD1 or TRBD2 (6 bases each). This CDR3 spans 14 amino acids. V was clipped by 0 bases and J by 3 bases, with 12 bases between them. Germline-derived CDR1 and CDR2 are SQVTM and ANQGSEA. DNA for the CDR3: TGCAGCGTTGAAGATCACGGGGGCGGCTACGAGCAGTACTTC. It specifies CSVEDHGGGYEQYF.

This chain connects TRBV6-5 to TRBJ2-5; 8 bases match TRBD1. This CDR3 is 15 amino acids long. The germline gives CDR1 MNHEY, CDR2 SVGAGI. J was trimmed by 3 bases and V by 2 bases; bases with no gene match: 5. The CDR3 reads CASSYGQGREETQYF. The CDR3 coding sequence is TGTGCCAGCAGTTACGGACAGGGACGGGAAGAGACCCAGTACTTC.

This clonotype was observed at least ten times. This CDR3 reads CSAKSESYEQYF. The CDR3 DNA follows: TGCAGTGCAAAGAGTGAGTCCTACGAGCAGTACTTC. The chain joins TRBV20-1 to TRBJ2-7; no reliable D call. V shed 6 bases and J shed 1 base, with 10 bases lying between them. The CDR3 sequence is 12 residues long. Germline V gives CDR1 DFQATT, CDR2 SNEGSKA (reference sequence).

In this sample, this clonotype turned up many times. This chain uses TRBV20-1 with TRBJ1-5, with D perhaps TRBD1 (5 bases). V lost 3 bases and J 1 base, leaving 10 bases between the germline ends. The CDR3 consists of 14 residues. CDR1 is DFQATT, CDR2 SNEGSKA, per germline (reference sequence). The CDR3 here is CSARGDGSNQPQHF. The CDR3 nucleotides read TGCAGTGCTAGGGGGGACGGAAGCAATCAGCCCCAGCATTTT.

This clonotype was seen ten or more times. The genes are TRBV4-3 and TRBJ1-2; no clear D gene. Trimming left V 2 bases short and J 6 bases short, with 16 bases between. The CDR3 runs to 15 residues. Germline V gene sequence: CDR1 LGHNA, CDR2 YSLEER. CDR3 loop: CASSQKTTRFHGYTF. The DNA of the CDR3 is TGCGCCAGCAGCCAAAAAACTACTAGGTTTCATGGCTACACCTTC.

This clonotype was observed a few times. As DNA, the CDR3 is TGTGCCAGCAGTTACTCTTCGACAGGGAATGGCTACACCTTC. It translates to CASSYSSTGNGYTF. The V and J genes are TRBV6-5 and TRBJ1-2; 7 bases match TRBD1. Trimming cost V 0 bases and J 6 bases; bases outside gene matches: 4. The CDR3 covers 14 residues. Per the germline V gene, CDR1 is MNHEY and CDR2 is SVGAGI.

This chain uses TRBV7-8 with TRBJ2-5; D is uncertain. Looked up from germline, CDR1 is SGHVS and CDR2 is FQNEAQ. The CDR3 consists of 13 residues. V shed 1 base and J shed 4 bases, with 7 bases lying between them. The CDR3: CASSLDFPETQYF. The CDR3 DNA is TGTGCCAGCAGCTTAGACTTCCCAGAGACCCAGTACTTC.